This entry features one TCR beta chain sequence. The entry originates in a study of breast tumors, draining lymph nodes, adjacent tissues. One entry per CDR3 protein, called by TCRdb with MiXCR from the multiplex PCR reads. The data show about 20,000 distinct CDR3 sequences, 43% seen once. V lost 5 bases and J lost 5; bases outside the gene matches: 8. The V gene's germline CDR1 is SGHNT and CDR2 YENEEA. The CDR3 is 14 amino acids. The sample comprised breast tumor tissue. The clonotype originates from a female donor with breast cancer. Some clones in this sample may be carry-over from other donors' samples. This chain uses TRBV11-3 with TRBJ1-1, with 7 bases matching TRBD1. The CDR3 DNA reads TGTGCCAGCAGCGCCTACAGGGGAAGAACTGAAGCTTTCTTT. It is translated as CASSAYRGRTEAFF.